This T cell receptor beta chain was sequenced during a study of fetal regulatory T cell absence and autoimmunity. The method was immunoSEQ multiplex PCR; TCRdb's version includes in-frame clones alone and lacks a portion of them. The sample has approximately 49,000 clones; about four fifths are singletons. In germline, CDR1 is LNHDA, CDR2 SQIVND (reference sequence). This CDR3 contains 13 residues. V was clipped by 10 bases and J by 1 base; unmatched bases: 3. Material for sequencing was cord blood. The rearrangement links TRBV19 to TRBJ2-1, with 8 bases aligning to TRBD1. The receptor comes from a newborn boy with IPEX syndrome. DNA for the CDR3: TGTGCCACGACAGGGGCTTCCTACAATGAGCAGTTCTTC. Encoded protein: CATTGASYNEQFF.